This T cell receptor (beta chain) was sequenced during a study of shared clonotypes between healthy human individuals. Overall study: Aged between 18 and 49, the donors were two women and a few men. Regarding the study as a whole: Deeper or shallower sequencing was expected to change how clonotypes are shared among donors.

Every immunoSEQ plate was one replicate of a subset's evenly spread DNA. Measured with immunoSEQ multiplex PCR; TCRdb has only the in-frame clones, and not every one. The table includes around 450,000 clones, roughly 77% detected once. In regard to this clone: Its cognate antigen is unknown.

Trimming took off 0 bases at V and 6 bases at J, with 9 bases between the two ends. The CDR3 loop spans 13 amino acids. Germline loops: CDR1 MNHEY, CDR2 SVGAGI. Donors were Caucasian adults residing in Nashville, Tennessee, USA. This clonotype was obtained from a woman aged 40 to 55 in good health. Some clones in this sample may be carry-over from other donors' samples. Sequencing was carried out using PBMCs. This chain connects TRBV6-5 to TRBJ2-7; D unclear. This CDR3 reads CASSYSVNGEQYF. The CDR3 DNA sequence: TGTGCCAGCAGTTACTCGGTGAACGGCGAGCAGTACTTC.